This T cell receptor (beta chain) was observed in a study of T cells in narcolepsy. Overall study: Patients with NT1 or NT2 and healthy control donors were enrolled.

The CDR3 consists of 16 residues. Looked up from germline, CDR1 is SGHTA and CDR2 is FQGNSA. Trimming pared 1 base from V and 0 bases from J, leaving 10 bases between. Points from the study as a whole: Autoreactive clonotypes reportedly recurred in blood of same and different patients, not controls. Same-patient CSF and blood CD4+ T cell clonotypes included HCRT-specific and TRIB2-specific autoreactive ones.

The protocol was immunoSEQ multiplex PCR, while the TCRdb copy is restricted to in-frame clones and leaves out a portion. This table holds about 35,000 clones, approximately 84% found once. Note on this clone: What it recognizes is unknown.

Material for sequencing was memory (CD45RA-) CD4+ T cells from blood. The chain combines TRBV7-2 with TRBJ1-3; maybe TRBD1 (5 bases). The source is a human donor in good health. The CDR3 is CASSLDWGSSGNTIYF. The CDR3 DNA reads as TGTGCCAGCAGCTTAGATTGGGGGAGCTCTGGAAACACCATATATTTT. Together with reference TRBV7-2 and TRBJ1-3, the CDR3 gives the full variable domain: GAGVSQSPSNKVTEKGKDVELRCDPISGHTALYWYRQSLGQGLEFLIYFQGNSAPDKSGLPSDRFSAERTGGSVSTLTIQRTQQEDSAVYLCASSLDWGSSGNTIYFGEGSWLTVV.